This TCR beta chain was observed in a study of beta chain features in type 1 diabetes. A few counts support this clone. Expressed TCRB transcripts were sequenced because the isolated RNA had all been reverse transcribed beforehand. Regulatory, naive and central memory T cell samples averaged about 3.57 million reads. Assay used: immunoSEQ multiplex PCR; TCRdb lists only in-frame clones, some missing. The table records fewer than 650,000 clones, about 14% of them present only once. Trimming left V 4 bases short and J 6 bases short, with 5 bases between. This CDR3 is built from 11 residues. Germline CDR1 reads SEHNR; CDR2 reads FQNEAQ (reference sequence).

The chain uses TRBV7-9 and TRBJ2-3; no firm D call. This clonotype was obtained from a man aged 18 to 35 in good health. Source material: naive CD4+ T cells from blood. The CDR3 DNA sequence: TGTGCCAGCAGCTCGTCGGATACGCAGTATTTT. Translating gives CASSSSDTQYF.